This is a list of T cell receptor beta chains from one sample in a study of blood T cell repertoires in COVID-19. Some clones are missing from TCRdb's copy, which holds only in-frame ones; the method was immunoSEQ multiplex PCR. The sample holds 280,000 or so clones, approximately 88% seen once. Sequencing input: peripheral blood. The receptors stem from a man aged 18 to 30 with active or convalescent COVID-19. CDR3s include the opening cysteine and the closing phenylalanine or tryptophan. Each record gives: J gene, D gene, clone size, V gene, CDR3 DNA, CDR3 protein. D genes are given only for firm matches. Size values are once, few and many counts, or a class for expanded clones, and some rows have none.

J gene: TRBJ2-7; D gene: TRBD1; clone size: many; V gene: TRBV27; CDR3 DNA: TGTGCCAGCAGCTTCACCCCGGACAGGGGCTACGAGCAGTACTTC; CDR3 protein: CASSFTPDRGYEQYF
J gene: TRBJ2-7; D gene: NA; clone size: NA; V gene: TRBV10-3; CDR3 DNA: TGTGCCATCAGTGACCCGACAGAGCAGTACTTC; CDR3 protein: CAISDPTEQYF
J gene: TRBJ2-3; D gene: NA; clone size: NA; V gene: TRBV27; CDR3 DNA: TGTGCCAGCAGCTGGAGGATCACAGATACGCAGTATTTT; CDR3 protein: CASSWRITDTQYF
J gene: TRBJ2-2; D gene: TRBD2; clone size: NA; V gene: TRBV15; CDR3 DNA: TGTGCCACCAGCAGAGGACTAGCGGGGGTGATCGGGGAGCTGTTTTTT; CDR3 protein: CATSRGLAGVIGELFF
J gene: TRBJ1-5; D gene: NA; clone size: NA; V gene: TRBV12-3/TRBV12-4; CDR3 DNA: TGTGCCAGCAGTCCCCGTGGCAATCAGCCCCAGCATTTT; CDR3 protein: CASSPRGNQPQHF
J gene: TRBJ1-2; D gene: NA; clone size: once; V gene: TRBV5-1; CDR3 DNA: TGCGCCAGCAGCTTGGCCCCGGGGAGCTATGGCTACACCTTC; CDR3 protein: CASSLAPGSYGYTF
J gene: TRBJ1-5; D gene: TRBD1; clone size: NA; V gene: TRBV6-5; CDR3 DNA: TGTGCCAGCAGCACCCAGGGGGTCGGACAGCCCCAGCATTTT; CDR3 protein: CASSTQGVGQPQHF
J gene: TRBJ2-7; D gene: TRBD2; clone size: few; V gene: TRBV10-3; CDR3 DNA: TGTGCCATCAGTGAGTCCGGGACTAGCTACGAGCAGTACTTC; CDR3 protein: CAISESGTSYEQYF
J gene: TRBJ1-1; D gene: NA; clone size: NA; V gene: TRBV4-3; CDR3 DNA: TGCGCCAGCAGCCAGAACAGCAAATACACTGAAGCTTTCTTT; CDR3 protein: CASSQNSKYTEAFF
J gene: TRBJ2-6; D gene: NA; clone size: NA; V gene: TRBV4-3; CDR3 DNA: TGCGCCAGCAGCCAAGACGCCGGGTCTGGGGCCAACGTCCTGACTTTC; CDR3 protein: CASSQDAGSGANVLTF
J gene: TRBJ2-7; D gene: NA; clone size: NA; V gene: TRBV9; CDR3 DNA: TGTGCCAGCGCTCCATCGGGGTCCACCACCTACGAGCAGTACTTC; CDR3 protein: CASAPSGSTTYEQYF
J gene: TRBJ2-6; D gene: NA; clone size: NA; V gene: TRBV9; CDR3 DNA: TGTGCCAGCAGCGTCCCCCGAGGGGGCTCTGGGGCCAACGTCCTGACTTTC; CDR3 protein: CASSVPRGGSGANVLTF
J gene: TRBJ1-4; D gene: NA; clone size: NA; V gene: TRBV9; CDR3 DNA: TGTGCCAGCAGCGGCGGGGACGAAAAACTGTTTTTT; CDR3 protein: CASSGGDEKLFF
J gene: TRBJ2-2; D gene: NA; clone size: NA; V gene: TRBV29-1; CDR3 DNA: TGCAGCGTAGGTGGGAGCGCGAACACCGGGGAGCTGTTTTTT; CDR3 protein: CSVGGSANTGELFF
J gene: TRBJ1-2; D gene: NA; clone size: NA; V gene: TRBV19; CDR3 DNA: TGTGCCAGTATGGGGACAAGATTTTATGGCTACACCTTC; CDR3 protein: CASMGTRFYGYTF
J gene: TRBJ2-5; D gene: NA; clone size: NA; V gene: TRBV4-2; CDR3 DNA: TGTGCCAGCAGCCAAGGAGTGGCCAGCGAACAAGAGACCCAGTACTTC; CDR3 protein: CASSQGVASEQETQYF
J gene: TRBJ2-2; D gene: NA; clone size: once; V gene: TRBV4-1; CDR3 DNA: TGCGCCAGCAGGGACACCGCAGGGGAGCTGTTTTTT; CDR3 protein: CASRDTAGELFF
J gene: TRBJ2-1; D gene: TRBD2; clone size: NA; V gene: TRBV7-9; CDR3 DNA: TGTGCCAGCAGCTTTGACCTAGCGGGGGGCCCTGATGAGCAGTTCTTC; CDR3 protein: CASSFDLAGGPDEQFF
J gene: TRBJ2-3; D gene: TRBD2; clone size: once; V gene: TRBV5-5; CDR3 DNA: TGTGCCAGCAGCTTGGGACTAGCGGGGGGTCCCATCTCAGATACGCAGTATTTT; CDR3 protein: CASSLGLAGGPISDTQYF
J gene: TRBJ1-1; D gene: NA; clone size: NA; V gene: TRBV3-1/TRBV3-2; CDR3 DNA: TGTGCCAGCAGCCAAGGAGGGTGGAGGGGAGCTTTCTTT; CDR3 protein: CASSQGGWRGAFF
J gene: TRBJ1-2; D gene: NA; clone size: NA; V gene: TRBV6-5; CDR3 DNA: TGTGCCAGCAGTTCTGACGGAGCTAACTATGGCTACACCTTC; CDR3 protein: CASSSDGANYGYTF
J gene: TRBJ2-5; D gene: TRBD1; clone size: NA; V gene: TRBV5-5; CDR3 DNA: TGTGCCAGCAGCCAATTGACAGGGGGAGAGACCCAGTACTTC; CDR3 protein: CASSQLTGGETQYF
J gene: TRBJ2-1; D gene: TRBD1; clone size: NA; V gene: TRBV19; CDR3 DNA: TGTGCCAGTAGTATGTCCCTCTGGACAGGTATTGTCTACAATGAGCAGTTCTTC; CDR3 protein: CASSMSLWTGIVYNEQFF
J gene: TRBJ2-7; D gene: TRBD1; clone size: once; V gene: TRBV18; CDR3 DNA: TGTGCCAGCTCTTCCAGGGGGAGCTACGAGCAGTACTTC; CDR3 protein: CASSSRGSYEQYF
J gene: TRBJ1-1; D gene: NA; clone size: NA; V gene: TRBV4-1; CDR3 DNA: TGCGCCAGCAGCCAAGTGATCAGGGTTGGCACTGAAGCTTTCTTT; CDR3 protein: CASSQVIRVGTEAFF
J gene: TRBJ1-2; D gene: NA; clone size: NA; V gene: TRBV7-9; CDR3 DNA: TGTGCCAGCAGCCCGGCAGGAAACTATGGCTACACCTTC; CDR3 protein: CASSPAGNYGYTF
J gene: TRBJ1-4; D gene: TRBD1; clone size: NA; V gene: TRBV2; CDR3 DNA: TGTGCCACGCAGGGGGTAAGGCGGGAAAAACTGTTTTTT; CDR3 protein: CATQGVRREKLFF
J gene: TRBJ2-1; D gene: TRBD1; clone size: NA; V gene: TRBV7-9; CDR3 DNA: TGTGCCAGCAGTCCAGGGGGACCCAATGAGCAGTTCTTC; CDR3 protein: CASSPGGPNEQFF
J gene: TRBJ2-3; D gene: NA; clone size: NA; V gene: TRBV6-6; CDR3 DNA: TGTGCCAGCAAATCCGGGACTAGCACAGATACGCAGTATTTT; CDR3 protein: CASKSGTSTDTQYF
J gene: TRBJ1-4; D gene: NA; clone size: NA; V gene: TRBV20-1; CDR3 DNA: TGCAGTGCTAGTAGGCAGGGCAATGAAAAACTGTTTTTT; CDR3 protein: CSASRQGNEKLFF
J gene: TRBJ1-4; D gene: NA; clone size: NA; V gene: TRBV4-1; CDR3 DNA: TGCGCCAGCAGCCAGGTCGACAGGACTAATGAAAAACTGTTTTTT; CDR3 protein: CASSQVDRTNEKLFF
J gene: TRBJ1-4; D gene: NA; clone size: NA; V gene: TRBV2; CDR3 DNA: TGTGCCAGCAGGGAGGACGTCCGGAATGAAAAACTGTTTTTT; CDR3 protein: CASREDVRNEKLFF
J gene: TRBJ1-5; D gene: NA; clone size: NA; V gene: TRBV10-3; CDR3 DNA: TGTGCCATCAGTGACAGGGAAAATCAGCCCCAGCATTTT; CDR3 protein: CAISDRENQPQHF
J gene: TRBJ2-2; D gene: NA; clone size: NA; V gene: TRBV5-1; CDR3 DNA: TGCGCCAGCAGCTTGGGTGTGACAGCGAACACCGGGGAGCTGTTTTTT; CDR3 protein: CASSLGVTANTGELFF
J gene: TRBJ2-1; D gene: TRBD2; clone size: NA; V gene: TRBV6-6; CDR3 DNA: TGTGCCAGCAGTTCGACTAGCGATTACTACAATGAGCAGTTCTTC; CDR3 protein: CASSSTSDYYNEQFF
J gene: TRBJ1-2; D gene: TRBD1; clone size: NA; V gene: TRBV12-3/TRBV12-4; CDR3 DNA: TGTGCCAGCAGTTTCGGGACAGTGTATGGCTACACCTTC; CDR3 protein: CASSFGTVYGYTF
J gene: TRBJ2-7; D gene: TRBD1; clone size: NA; V gene: TRBV2; CDR3 DNA: TGTGCCAGCAGTGGACAGGGGGCAATCTACGAGCAGTACTTC; CDR3 protein: CASSGQGAIYEQYF
J gene: TRBJ2-1; D gene: NA; clone size: few; V gene: TRBV6-1; CDR3 DNA: TGTGCCAGCAGTGAAGGTACAGAAGGCAATGAGCAGTTCTTC; CDR3 protein: CASSEGTEGNEQFF
J gene: TRBJ2-5; D gene: TRBD2; clone size: NA; V gene: TRBV18; CDR3 DNA: TGTGCCAGCTCACCGGGACTAGCAGGAGAGACCCAGTACTTC; CDR3 protein: CASSPGLAGETQYF
J gene: TRBJ1-2; D gene: TRBD1; clone size: NA; V gene: TRBV6-2/TRBV6-3; CDR3 DNA: TGTGCCAGCAGTTACTCGGACAGGGCTGAATATGGCTACACCTTC; CDR3 protein: CASSYSDRAEYGYTF
J gene: TRBJ2-5; D gene: TRBD2; clone size: NA; V gene: TRBV2; CDR3 DNA: TGTGCCAGCAGCGGTATTAGCGGGGTTCGGGAGACCCAGTACTTC; CDR3 protein: CASSGISGVRETQYF
J gene: TRBJ2-2; D gene: NA; clone size: NA; V gene: TRBV6-5; CDR3 DNA: TGTGCCACAGAAACAGGGCGTGATGCCGGGGAGCTGTTTTTT; CDR3 protein: CATETGRDAGELFF
J gene: TRBJ1-3; D gene: NA; clone size: few; V gene: TRBV27; CDR3 DNA: TGTGCCAGCAGGAAGGAGACGGGAAACACCATATATTTT; CDR3 protein: CASRKETGNTIYF
J gene: TRBJ1-4; D gene: NA; clone size: NA; V gene: TRBV9; CDR3 DNA: TGTGCCAGCAGCCCGAACATAGGTCAGGGAACTAATGAAAAACTGTTTTTT; CDR3 protein: CASSPNIGQGTNEKLFF
J gene: TRBJ2-1; D gene: TRBD1; clone size: NA; V gene: TRBV5-4; CDR3 DNA: TGTGCCAGCAGCCAACCGACAGGGGATGAGCAGTTCTTC; CDR3 protein: CASSQPTGDEQFF
J gene: TRBJ1-2; D gene: NA; clone size: NA; V gene: TRBV12-3/TRBV12-4; CDR3 DNA: TGTGCCAGCAGTCCCTCAGGGATCTATGGCTACACCTTC; CDR3 protein: CASSPSGIYGYTF
J gene: TRBJ1-1; D gene: NA; clone size: NA; V gene: TRBV10-3; CDR3 DNA: TGTGCCATCGAGAGGGGGGGTGAAGCTTTCTTT; CDR3 protein: CAIERGGEAFF
J gene: TRBJ1-3; D gene: NA; clone size: NA; V gene: TRBV6-1; CDR3 DNA: TGTGCCAGCGCAAGGAGTACGACTGGAAACACCATATATTTT; CDR3 protein: CASARSTTGNTIYF
J gene: TRBJ1-6; D gene: TRBD1; clone size: NA; V gene: TRBV6-5; CDR3 DNA: TGTGCCAGCGCGAGGACAGGAGGGGATTCACCCCTCCACTTT; CDR3 protein: CASARTGGDSPLHF
J gene: TRBJ2-7; D gene: NA; clone size: NA; V gene: TRBV6-6; CDR3 DNA: TGTGCCAGCAGTTACAGGGACACAAACTACGAGCAGTACTTC; CDR3 protein: CASSYRDTNYEQYF
J gene: TRBJ2-1; D gene: TRBD2; clone size: NA; V gene: TRBV6-5; CDR3 DNA: TGTGCCAGCGGGACTAGCGGTAGGAATGAGCAGTTCTTC; CDR3 protein: CASGTSGRNEQFF
J gene: TRBJ1-6; D gene: NA; clone size: NA; V gene: TRBV28; CDR3 DNA: TGTGCCAGCAGCCCCTCGCGGGCCGTCGATTCACCCCTCCACTTT; CDR3 protein: CASSPSRAVDSPLHF